The rows below give T cell receptor beta chains drawn from one sample of a study of T-cell memory formation after mild COVID-19. TCRdb used MiXCR to reprocess the 5' RACE reads, holding one entry per CDR3 protein. The sample includes about 560,000 distinct CDR3 sequences, 20% to 25% of them seen just once. Specimen: PBMCs or a T cell subset sorted from them (not recorded which). These TCRs come from an adult woman who had mild COVID-19 (a few samples of this study predate the infection). Cell type and time point are not known. Both conserved end residues are part of each CDR3. The D gene is left open where the match is weak. The listing skips clone size in some rows; elsewhere it reads once, few, many or a size class.

-,-,17,TRBV5-5,TRBJ1-5,CASSLALTGGAYQPQHF,TGTGCCAGCAGTTTGGCTCTTACGGGGGGCGCCTATCAGCCCCAGCATTTT
-,-,14,TRBV7-9,TRBJ1-1,CASSEGRGDTEAFF,TGTGCCAGCAGTGAAGGCCGGGGGGACACTGAAGCTTTCTTT
-,TRBD1,15,TRBV11-2,TRBJ1-1,CASSFSTGVFTEAFF,TGTGCCAGCAGCTTTTCTACAGGGGTGTTCACTGAAGCTTTCTTT
many,TRBD2,16,TRBV5-1,TRBJ2-5,CASSLQLAGAPETQYF,TGCGCCAGCAGCTTGCAACTAGCGGGAGCTCCAGAGACCCAGTACTTC
-,-,14,TRBV9,TRBJ2-5,CASSVNEGRETQYF,TGTGCCAGCAGCGTTAATGAGGGGCGAGAGACCCAGTACTTC
few,-,14,TRBV15,TRBJ1-1,CATSRVRGNTEAFF,TGTGCCACCAGCAGAGTCAGAGGTAACACTGAAGCTTTCTTT
few,TRBD2,15,TRBV13,TRBJ2-7,CASSLAAGDVGEQYF,TGTGCCAGCAGCTTAGCTGCGGGAGACGTGGGGGAGCAGTACTTC
-,-,15,TRBV27,TRBJ1-5,CASSLTSQGNQPQHF,TGTGCCAGCAGTTTAACTTCACAGGGTAATCAGCCCCAGCATTTT
-,TRBD2,15,TRBV18,TRBJ2-1,CASSPPLGAGDEQFF,TGTGCCAGCTCACCACCGCTAGGAGCGGGGGATGAGCAGTTCTTC
few,-,13,TRBV7-2,TRBJ1-4,CAAGRSTNEKLFF,TGTGCCGCGGGGCGGTCAACTAATGAAAAACTGTTTTTT
-,-,16,TRBV5-6,TRBJ2-1,CASSPDGGPHYNEQFF,TGTGCCAGCAGCCCGGATGGGGGGCCACATTACAATGAGCAGTTCTTC
few,TRBD2,16,TRBV3-1,TRBJ2-1,CASSLILREGYNEQFF,TGTGCCAGCAGCCTGATCCTTCGGGAGGGATACAATGAGCAGTTCTTC
-,TRBD2,15,TRBV6-5,TRBJ2-1,CASSSTSGNINEQFF,TGTGCCAGCAGTTCGACTAGCGGGAATATAAATGAGCAGTTCTTC
-,TRBD2,17,TRBV7-3,TRBJ2-2,CASSLNGLAGNTGELFF,TGTGCCAGCAGCTTAAACGGCCTAGCGGGGAACACCGGGGAGCTGTTTTTT
-,-,13,TRBV7-8,TRBJ1-1,CASSQVVYTEAFF,TGTGCCAGCAGCCAGGTAGTGTACACTGAAGCTTTCTTT
-,TRBD1,16,TRBV12-3/TRBV12-4,TRBJ1-1,CASSPFWGGQVHEAFF,TGTGCCAGCAGTCCGTTTTGGGGGGGACAGGTCCATGAAGCTTTCTTT
-,-,10,TRBV5-1,TRBJ1-2,CASSPRGYTF,TGCGCCAGCAGCCCCCGCGGCTACACCTTC
few,-,14,TRBV4-1,TRBJ1-5,CASSSLAGNQPQHF,TGCGCCAGCAGCTCCCTGGCGGGGAATCAGCCCCAGCATTTT
-,TRBD2,13,TRBV24-1,TRBJ2-2,CATRSSGRRELFF,TGTGCCACCAGGTCTAGCGGGAGGAGGGAGCTGTTTTTT
-,TRBD1,16,TRBV11-3,TRBJ1-3,CASTVGTELSGNTIYF,TGTGCCAGCACCGTCGGGACAGAGCTCTCTGGAAACACCATATATTTT
few,TRBD1,15,TRBV7-8,TRBJ1-6,CASSLRGGASTPLHF,TGTGCCAGCAGCTTAAGAGGGGGCGCGAGTACACCCCTCCACTTT
few,-,13,TRBV12-3/TRBV12-4,TRBJ1-1,CASISPGGTEAFF,TGTGCCAGCATCTCCCCGGGCGGCACTGAAGCTTTCTTT
-,-,12,TRBV19,TRBJ2-7,CAARDERYEQYF,TGTGCCGCCCGGGATGAGAGATACGAGCAGTACTTC
-,TRBD1,16,TRBV4-1,TRBJ2-7,CASSQGPQGAAYEQYF,TGCGCCAGCAGCCAAGGTCCACAGGGGGCAGCCTACGAGCAGTACTTC
-,-,11,TRBV11-1,TRBJ1-1,CASSAQTEAFF,TGTGCCAGCAGCGCCCAAACTGAAGCTTTCTTT
-,TRBD1,14,TRBV7-9,TRBJ1-2,CASSLVDRGAGYTF,TGTGCCAGCAGCTTAGTTGACAGGGGTGCTGGCTACACCTTC
few,-,14,TRBV5-8,TRBJ2-3,CASSLEGITDTQYF,TGTGCCAGCAGCTTGGAGGGAATCACAGATACGCAGTATTTT
few,-,15,TRBV4-2,TRBJ1-2,CASSQEPGAGYGYTF,TGTGCCAGCAGCCAAGAACCGGGGGCAGGCTATGGCTACACCTTC
-,-,13,TRBV25-1,TRBJ2-2,CASSDKGTGELFF,TGTGCCAGCAGTGATAAGGGTACCGGGGAGCTGTTTTTT
-,-,13,TRBV12-3/TRBV12-4,TRBJ2-7,CASTTGRHYEQYF,TGTGCCAGCACTACGGGACGGCACTACGAGCAGTACTTC
few,-,13,TRBV12-3/TRBV12-4,TRBJ1-2,CASSRSGFYGYTF,TGTGCCAGCAGTCGCAGTGGATTCTATGGCTACACCTTC
few,TRBD1,15,TRBV14,TRBJ2-1,CASSPDRNFYNEQFF,TGTGCCAGCAGCCCGGACAGGAACTTTTACAATGAGCAGTTCTTC
many,TRBD1,15,TRBV27,TRBJ2-2,CASRPRGLNTGELFF,TGTGCCAGCAGGCCCAGGGGGTTGAACACCGGGGAGCTGTTTTTT
-,-,14,TRBV24-1,TRBJ2-1,CATSAGGGVNEQFF,TGTGCCACCAGTGCGGGCGGTGGGGTGAATGAGCAGTTCTTC
few,-,15,TRBV14,TRBJ2-1,CASSQDLNREGEQFF,TGTGCCAGCAGCCAAGACTTGAACAGGGAGGGTGAGCAGTTCTTC
-,TRBD2,15,TRBV7-2,TRBJ2-7,CASSFGEGPFYEQYF,TGTGCCAGCAGCTTCGGGGAGGGACCTTTCTACGAGCAGTACTTC
-,-,15,TRBV30,TRBJ1-1,CAWSVLYPVHTEAFF,TGTGCCTGGAGTGTACTTTATCCGGTGCACACTGAAGCTTTCTTT
-,TRBD2,15,TRBV2,TRBJ2-7,CASTTRRGGWGEQYF,TGTGCCAGCACCACTCGAAGGGGAGGGTGGGGCGAGCAGTACTTC
few,TRBD2,16,TRBV20-1,TRBJ2-3,CSAETLAGRPGDTQYF,TGCAGTGCGGAGACCCTAGCGGGACGCCCGGGAGATACGCAGTATTTT
few,-,14,TRBV12-3/TRBV12-4,TRBJ1-5,CASSFGLSNQPQHF,TGTGCCAGCAGTTTTGGTCTTAGCAATCAGCCCCAGCATTTT
few,-,11,TRBV2,TRBJ1-2,CASSRDVGYTF,TGTGCCAGCAGCCGGGACGTTGGCTACACCTTC
-,TRBD1,18,TRBV5-5,TRBJ2-1,CASSLGQLQGLFGNEQFF,TGTGCCAGCAGCTTGGGACAACTACAGGGGTTGTTCGGCAATGAGCAGTTCTTC
few,-,13,TRBV28,TRBJ2-1,CASRRGGGYEQFF,TGTGCCAGTAGACGTGGGGGCGGGTATGAGCAGTTCTTC
-,-,15,TRBV6-5,TRBJ1-1,CASNYRGSVNTEAFF,TGTGCCAGCAATTACCGGGGGTCCGTGAACACTGAAGCTTTCTTT
many,TRBD2,18,TRBV20-1,TRBJ2-1,CSAKGIGMAGVSYNEQFF,TGCAGTGCTAAGGGGATCGGGATGGCGGGAGTTTCCTACAATGAGCAGTTCTTC
-,-,13,TRBV5-1,TRBJ2-5,CASSLLGEETQYF,TGCGCCAGCAGCTTGCTTGGAGAGGAGACCCAGTACTTC
-,-,16,TRBV7-3,TRBJ1-1,CASSHPISGENTEAFF,TGTGCCAGCAGTCACCCAATTTCGGGGGAGAACACTGAAGCTTTCTTT
once,-,13,TRBV11-2,TRBJ1-4,CASSPTVGEKLFF,TGTGCCAGCAGCCCGACGGTGGGGGAAAAACTGTTTTTT
-,-,15,TRBV7-2,TRBJ2-1,CASSLDVGGRNEQFF,TGTGCCAGCAGCTTAGATGTCGGGGGGCGGAATGAGCAGTTCTTC
-,-,13,TRBV6-5,TRBJ2-2,CASSYRSTGELFF,TGTGCCAGCAGTTACCGTTCCACCGGGGAGCTGTTTTTT